The 32 T cell receptor beta chains presented below share a single source sample, sequenced in a study of T cells in localized non-small cell lung cancer. TCRdb's copy holds only in-frame clones and misses some; the assay was immunoSEQ multiplex PCR. Of about 9,800 clones in the sample, about 43% were seen once. The sequencing here drew on lymph node tissue, taken before any cancer treatment. These TCRs come from a woman aged 35 to 75 with stage I lung adenocarcinoma.

The chain joins TRBV6-8 to TRBJ1-5, with a weak D call TRBD1 (5 bases). Per germline, CDR1 MNHGY and CDR2 SAAAGT. The length of the CDR3 is 15 residues. V was trimmed by 4 bases and J by 1 base, leaving 11 bases between them. In nucleotides, the CDR3 is TGTGCCAGCAGTTGGGGACCGGGGAGCAATCAGCCCCAGCATTTT. Translation: CASSWGPGSNQPQHF.

The gene calls are TRBV9 and TRBJ1-4, with D tentatively TRBD1 (6 bases). Trimming shortened V by 0 bases and J by 8 bases, and 14 bases separated the two germline ends. The CDR3 has 15 residues. Germline lookup yields CDR1 SGDLS and CDR2 YYNGEE. CDR3 DNA sequence: TGTGCCAGCAGCGTAGCCGGGGGGCTGAGGGAAAAACTGTTTTTT. Translation: CASSVAGGLREKLFF.

The chain couples TRBV19 to TRBJ1-1; TRBD1 might be the D (5 bases). This CDR3 contains 12 residues. CDR1 is LNHDA, CDR2 SQIVND, per germline (reference sequence). Trimming removed 8 bases at V and 5 bases at J, with 12 bases between. CDR3 loop: CASAPGGTEAFF. In DNA form, the CDR3 reads TGTGCCAGTGCTCCTGGGGGAACTGAAGCTTTCTTT.

The genes are TRBV19 and TRBJ1-1, with D possibly TRBD1 on 5 matching bases. Germline CDR1 is LNHDA and CDR2 is SQIVND (reference sequence). V was cut by 6 bases and J by 1 base, with 18 bases left in between. The CDR3 spans 16 residues. The CDR3 nucleotides read TGTGCCAGTAGAGCCGGGGGACTTTGGTCGAACACTGAAGCTTTCTTT. Protein: CASRAGGLWSNTEAFF.

The V call is TRBV29-1, the J call TRBJ1-1; TRBD1 aligns across 8 bases. From germline, CDR1 is SQVTM and CDR2 ANQGSEA. Trimming removed 4 bases from V and 2 bases from J; junction bases left unmatched: 9. This CDR3 comprises 15 residues. The CDR3 nucleotides read TGCAGCGTTGGGATGTCCGGACAGGGTAACACTGAAGCTTTCTTT. Residues: CSVGMSGQGNTEAFF.

This clone is large (0.1 to 1%) in the sample. V gene TRBV11-3 combines with J gene TRBJ1-4; 10 nucleotides line up with TRBD1. With V trimmed by 5 bases and J by 6 bases, 9 bases remained unmatched. Germline CDR1 reads SGHNT; CDR2 reads YENEEA. There are 16 residues in the CDR3. The CDR3 region has the DNA TGTGCCAGCAGCCCCGGACAGGGGGTTACCTATGAAAAACTGTTTTTT. This sequence encodes CASSPGQGVTYEKLFF.

The chain carries TRBV18 and TRBJ2-2, with D possibly being TRBD2 (5 bases). The V end was cut by 2 bases, the J end by 0 bases, with 13 bases between. CDR1 KGHSH and CDR2 LQKENI come from the germline V gene. The CDR3 loop spans 17 amino acids. The CDR3 spells CASSPSNRGANTGELFF. The CDR3 DNA is TGTGCCAGCTCACCATCAAACCGGGGAGCGAACACCGGGGAGCTGTTTTTT.

The rearrangement uses TRBV5-1 and TRBJ1-1; D is possibly TRBD1 (6 bases). The CDR3 length is 15 residues. The V end lost 0 bases, the J end lost 1 base, and 10 bases lay between the germline ends. Germline CDR1 and CDR2: SGHRS and YFSETQ. Written as DNA, the CDR3 is TGCGCCAGCAGCTTGGACAGGGAACGGAACACTGAAGCTTTCTTT. Its translation is CASSLDRERNTEAFF.

The CDR3 region is CASSDHSGSGIQYF. In DNA, the CDR3 is TGTGCCAGCAGCGATCATTCCGGGAGTGGGATTCAGTACTTC. The rearrangement uses TRBV11-3 and TRBJ2-4, with a tentative D call TRBD2 (6 bases). CDR3 length: 14 amino acids. The germline CDR1 and CDR2 sequences are SGHNT and YENEEA. Trimming stripped 5 bases from V and 10 bases from J, with 18 bases between. Together with reference TRBV11-3 and TRBJ2-4, the CDR3 gives the full variable domain: EAGVVQSPRYKIIEKKQPVAFWCNPISGHNTLYWYLQNLGQGPELLIRYENEEAVDDSQLPKDRFSAERLKGVDSTLKIQPAELGDSAVYLCASSDHSGSGIQYFGAGTRLSVL.

A few counts support this clone. V and J are TRBV9 and TRBJ1-2; D remains unclear. The germline V gene encodes CDR1 SGDLS and CDR2 YYNGEE. This CDR3 is built from 14 residues. V gave up 5 bases and J gave up 7 bases, with 18 bases separating them. The CDR3 DNA sequence: TGTGCCAGCAGTGAAGCTCCAAGCGCTGGTGGCTACACCTTC. Protein product: CASSEAPSAGGYTF. The variable domain in full, with the rest retrieved from reference TRBV9 and TRBJ1-2, is DSGVTQTPKHLITATGQRVTLRCSPRSGDLSVYWYQQSLDQGLQFLIQYYNGEERAKGNILERFSAQQFPDLHSELNLSSLELGDSALYFCASSEAPSAGGYTFGSGTRLTVV.

V and J are TRBV12-5 and TRBJ1-5; unclear D gene. The CDR3 contains 12 residues. Germline lookup yields CDR1 LGHNT and CDR2 FRNRAP. Trimming removed 3 bases from V and 9 bases from J, with 9 bases in between. CDR3 residues: CASGFGWGPQHF. CDR3 coding DNA: TGTGCTAGTGGTTTCGGGTGGGGGCCCCAGCATTTT.

The chain links TRBV18 to TRBJ1-4; D ambiguous. Germline V gene data show CDR1 as KGHSH and CDR2 as LQKENI. Trimming removed 0 bases at V and 0 bases at J, with 8 bases between. CDR3 length equals 16 residues. Here the CDR3 DNA reads TGTGCCAGCTCACCACCGTCGGGAGCAACTAATGAAAAACTGTTTTTT. Translating it yields CASSPPSGATNEKLFF.

This chain uses TRBV15 with TRBJ2-1, with 11 bases aligning to TRBD2. Germline trimming cut 0 bases from V and 8 bases from J; bases unmatched to any gene: 6. Germline loops: CDR1 LNHNV, CDR2 YYDKDF (reference sequence). The CDR3 is made up of 16 amino acids. CDR3 in DNA: TGTGCCACCAGCAGAGATACTAGCGGGGGAAAGTATGAGCAGTTCTTC. Residues: CATSRDTSGGKYEQFF. The variable domain in full, with the rest retrieved from reference TRBV15 and TRBJ2-1, is DAMVIQNPRYQVTQFGKPVTLSCSQTLNHNVMYWYQQKSSQAPKLLFHYYDKDFNNEADTPDNFQSRRPNTSFCFLDIRSPGLGDTAMYLCATSRDTSGGKYEQFFGPGTRLTVL.

This rearrangement joins TRBV9 to TRBJ1-4, with TRBD1 identical over 7 bases. J was trimmed by 5 bases and V by 3 bases; bases with no gene match: 13. This CDR3 is 17 amino acids long. Germline V gives CDR1 SGDLS, CDR2 YYNGEE. The CDR3 region is CASSDLPPGQQNEKLFF. As DNA, the CDR3 is TGTGCCAGCAGCGACCTTCCCCCGGGACAGCAAAATGAAAAACTGTTTTTT. The whole variable domain, filled in from reference TRBV9 and TRBJ1-4, reads DSGVTQTPKHLITATGQRVTLRCSPRSGDLSVYWYQQSLDQGLQFLIQYYNGEERAKGNILERFSAQQFPDLHSELNLSSLELGDSALYFCASSDLPPGQQNEKLFFGSGTQLSVL.

This chain joins TRBV29-1 and TRBJ1-1; tentatively, D is TRBD1 (6 bases). The CDR3 runs 14 residues. The germline V and J ends were trimmed by 5 bases and 0 bases, with 13 bases remaining between them. From germline, CDR1 is SQVTM and CDR2 ANQGSEA. The CDR3 reads CSVWDMAMNTEAFF. The CDR3 region has the DNA TGCAGCGTTTGGGACATGGCGATGAACACTGAAGCTTTCTTT.

The chain recombines TRBV6-8 with TRBJ1-1; TRBD1 matches 9 bases. J lost 1 base, V lost 6 bases, and 3 bases had no gene match. Germline loops: CDR1 MNHGY, CDR2 SAAAGT. The CDR3 has 14 residues. CDR3 residues: CASSRTGENTEAFF. As DNA, the CDR3 is TGTGCCAGCAGCCGGACAGGGGAGAACACTGAAGCTTTCTTT.

This chain uses TRBV29-1 with TRBJ2-1; 11 bases are shared with TRBD2. Germline values: CDR1 SQVTM, CDR2 ANQGSEA. The CDR3 has 15 amino acids. V gave up 2 bases and J gave up 3 bases; unmatched junction bases: 3. CDR3 amino acids: CSVETSGGLYNEQFF. Written as DNA, the CDR3 is TGCAGCGTTGAAACTAGCGGGGGCCTCTACAATGAGCAGTTCTTC.

The chain couples TRBV19 to TRBJ2-2; 9 bases are shared with TRBD2. J was trimmed by 6 bases and V by 6 bases; bases with no gene match: 20. The CDR3 length is 19 residues. CDR1 and CDR2 from the germline V gene are LNHDA and SQIVND (reference sequence). This CDR3 reads CASRPFAEPGLAPSGELFF. The CDR3 DNA sequence: TGTGCCAGTAGGCCCTTTGCAGAACCGGGACTAGCTCCGTCCGGGGAGCTGTTTTTT.

This rearrangement joins TRBV11-3 to TRBJ1-1; TRBD1 might be the D (5 bases). Germline V CDR1 and CDR2: SGHNT, YENEEA. V was trimmed by 0 bases and J by 4 bases, leaving 9 bases between them. This CDR3 region has 14 residues. The CDR3 coding sequence is TGTGCCAGCAGCTTAGAGCAGGGTATCACTGAAGCTTTCTTT. It yields the protein CASSLEQGITEAFF.

The chain links TRBV14 to TRBJ2-1, with D maybe TRBD2 (6 bases). This CDR3 is 13 amino acids long. V lost 4 bases to trimming and J lost 6 bases, with 10 bases between them. Germline V lookup: CDR1 SGHDN, CDR2 FVKESK. The CDR3 coding sequence is TGTGCCAGCAGCCTCCTCGGGAGCAATGAGCAGTTCTTC. Its protein product is CASSLLGSNEQFF.

This clone was found once. The V gene is TRBV29-1, the J gene TRBJ1-4, with TRBD1 matching over 7 bases. Germline trimming cut 1 base from V and 5 bases from J; bases unmatched to any gene: 4. There are 14 residues in the CDR3. Germline V gene data show CDR1 as SQVTM and CDR2 as ANQGSEA. CDR3 sequence reads: CSVEGGTENEKLFF. In DNA, the CDR3 is TGCAGCGTTGAAGGGGGGACAGAGAATGAAAAACTGTTTTTT.

This clone was counted only a few times. The V gene is TRBV19, the J gene TRBJ2-3, with no clear D. The V and J ends lost 3 bases and 2 bases respectively, with 6 bases between them. Germline lookup yields CDR1 LNHDA and CDR2 SQIVND (reference sequence). The CDR3 sequence is 13 residues long. The CDR3 bases are TGTGCCAGTAGTATCGTCCCCACAGATACGCAGTATTTT. Translating gives CASSIVPTDTQYF.

This rearrangement joins TRBV19 to TRBJ2-3, with D possibly matching TRBD2 (6 bases). Looked up from germline, CDR1 is LNHDA and CDR2 is SQIVND (reference sequence). This CDR3 comprises 19 residues. Trimming shortened V by 7 bases and J by 0 bases, and 26 bases separated the two germline ends. The CDR3 DNA sequence: TGTGCCAGTACTCTAACAGGCCCAGGAGGCGGGGCGAGCACAGATACGCAGTATTTT. Translated, it gives CASTLTGPGGGASTDTQYF.

This chain joins TRBV12-5 and TRBJ2-5; the D gene is possibly TRBD2 (6 bases). There are 13 residues in the CDR3. Per germline, CDR1 LGHNT and CDR2 FRNRAP. The V end lost 7 bases, the J end lost 4 bases, and 13 bases lay between the germline ends. The CDR3 DNA reads as TGTGCTAGTGCCCCGGCCGGGGGAGAGACCCAGTACTTC. Translation gives CASAPAGGETQYF.

The rearrangement joins TRBV11-3 to TRBJ1-5, with no clear D. V was shortened by 5 bases and J by 2 bases, with 10 bases between the two germline ends. In germline, CDR1 is SGHNT, CDR2 YENEEA. This CDR3 spans 14 amino acids. CDR3 sequence (DNA): TGTGCCAGCAGCGCGGGCGGGGGCAATCAGCCCCAGCATTTT. It yields the protein CASSAGGGNQPQHF.

This clone was counted only a few times. The rearrangement joins TRBV19 to TRBJ2-3, with 8 bases aligning to TRBD1. Looked up from germline, CDR1 is LNHDA and CDR2 is SQIVND (reference sequence). With 3 bases clipped from V and 10 bases from J, the junction kept 12 bases outside the gene matches. CDR3 length: 15 amino acids. In nucleotides, the CDR3 is TGTGCCAGTAGTATTGCTTCGGCAGGGGGCCAGGCGCAGTATTTT. This encodes CASSIASAGGQAQYF.

CDR3 sequence (DNA): TGTGCCACACAGTGGGCGGAGAACACTGAAGCTTTCTTT. It translates to CATQWAENTEAFF. This rearrangement joins TRBV19 to TRBJ1-1; no clear D gene. The CDR3 is 13 amino acids. Germline CDR1 is LNHDA and CDR2 is SQIVND (reference sequence). Trimming removed 10 bases at V and 1 base at J, with 13 bases between.

This chain joins TRBV6-8 and TRBJ2-7, with 9 bases aligning to TRBD1. The CDR3 spans 12 residues. The germline gives CDR1 MNHGY, CDR2 SAAAGT. The trim removed 11 bases at V and 4 bases at J, leaving 6 bases unmatched. The CDR3 protein is CAAGTGLYEQYF. Here the CDR3 DNA reads TGTGCCGCCGGGACAGGGTTGTACGAGCAGTACTTC.

This clone was observed a handful of times. The chain links TRBV6-4 to TRBJ1-1, with a weak D call TRBD1 (5 bases). From germline, CDR1 is MRHNA and CDR2 SNTAGT. V lost 6 bases and J lost 3, with 17 bases in between. This CDR3 spans 15 amino acids. CDR3 in amino acids: CASRRDARRDTEAFF. The CDR3 DNA reads as TGTGCCAGCAGGCGGGACGCCCGCCGAGACACTGAAGCTTTCTTT.

The chain joins TRBV30 to TRBJ1-2; tentatively, D is TRBD1 (6 bases). The germline CDR1 and CDR2 sequences are GTSNPN and SVGIG (reference sequence). The CDR3 sequence is 13 residues long. Trimming removed 4 bases at V and 4 bases at J, with 13 bases between. The CDR3 bases are TGTGCCTGGAATAGGGGGTTCACCTATGGCTACACCTTC. This sequence encodes CAWNRGFTYGYTF.

This rearrangement joins TRBV19 to TRBJ1-3; D call uncertain. Looked up from germline, CDR1 is LNHDA and CDR2 is SQIVND (reference sequence). The V end was cut by 1 base, the J end by 1 base, with 14 bases between. CDR3 length equals 17 residues. DNA for the CDR3: TGTGCCAGTAGTATAGGGGTGGGCAGGCCTTCTGGAAACACCATATATTTT. This gives the protein CASSIGVGRPSGNTIYF.

This clone was counted a few times. The gene calls are TRBV9 and TRBJ1-3; 9 bases align to TRBD1. Trimming took 4 bases from V and 2 from J; bases not matched to a gene: 7. Germline V lookup: CDR1 SGDLS, CDR2 YYNGEE. This CDR3 is 16 amino acids long. CDR3 nucleotide sequence: TGTGCCAGCAGCTTTGGGGACAGGGAACCTGGAAACACCATATATTTT. Its protein product is CASSFGDREPGNTIYF.